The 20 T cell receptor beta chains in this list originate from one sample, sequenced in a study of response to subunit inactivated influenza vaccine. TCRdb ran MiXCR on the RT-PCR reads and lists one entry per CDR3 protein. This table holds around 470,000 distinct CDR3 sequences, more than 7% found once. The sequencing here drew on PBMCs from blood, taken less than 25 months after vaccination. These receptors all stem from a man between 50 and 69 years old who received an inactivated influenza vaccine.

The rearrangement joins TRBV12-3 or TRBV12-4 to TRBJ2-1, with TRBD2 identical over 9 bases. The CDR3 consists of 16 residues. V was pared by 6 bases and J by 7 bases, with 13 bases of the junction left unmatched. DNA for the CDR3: TGTGCCAGCAGCAACTGGACTAGCGAGATAAGGAATGAGCAGTTCTTC. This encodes CASSNWTSEIRNEQFF.

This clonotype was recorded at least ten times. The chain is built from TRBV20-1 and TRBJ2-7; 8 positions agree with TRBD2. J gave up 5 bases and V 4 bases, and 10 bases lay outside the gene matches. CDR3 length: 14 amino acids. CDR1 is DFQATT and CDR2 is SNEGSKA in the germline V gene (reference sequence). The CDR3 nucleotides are TGCAGTGCTATCGGGAGTAGCGGGATCCACGAGCAGTACTTC. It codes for CSAIGSSGIHEQYF.

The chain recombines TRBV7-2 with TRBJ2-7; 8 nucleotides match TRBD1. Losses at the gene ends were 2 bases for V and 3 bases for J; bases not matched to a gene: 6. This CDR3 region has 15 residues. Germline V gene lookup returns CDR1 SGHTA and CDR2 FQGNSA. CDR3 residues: CASSLRTGWDYEQYF. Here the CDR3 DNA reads TGTGCCAGCAGCTTAAGGACAGGGTGGGACTACGAGCAGTACTTC. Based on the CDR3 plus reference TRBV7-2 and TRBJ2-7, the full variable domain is GAGVSQSPSNKVTEKGKDVELRCDPISGHTALYWYRQSLGQGLEFLIYFQGNSAPDKSGLPSDRFSAERTGGSVSTLTIQRTQQEDSAVYLCASSLRTGWDYEQYFGPGTRLTVT.

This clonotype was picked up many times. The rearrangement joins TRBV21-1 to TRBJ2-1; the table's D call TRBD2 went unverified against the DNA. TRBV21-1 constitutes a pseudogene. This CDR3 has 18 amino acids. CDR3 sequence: CASSKGDSRLAGIRGQFF. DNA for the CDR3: TGTGCCAGCAGCAAAGGTGACAGCAGACTAGCGGGAATTCGCGGGCAGTTCTTC.

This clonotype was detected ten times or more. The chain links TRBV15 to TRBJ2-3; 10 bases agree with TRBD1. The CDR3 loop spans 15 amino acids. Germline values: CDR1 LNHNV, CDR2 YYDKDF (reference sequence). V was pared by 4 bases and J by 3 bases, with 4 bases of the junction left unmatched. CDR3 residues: CATSKGQGGTDTQYF. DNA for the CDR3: TGTGCCACCAGCAAAGGACAGGGGGGAACAGATACGCAGTATTTT. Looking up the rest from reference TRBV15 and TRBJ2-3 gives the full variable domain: DAMVIQNPRYQVTQFGKPVTLSCSQTLNHNVMYWYQQKSSQAPKLLFHYYDKDFNNEADTPDNFQSRRPNTSFCFLDIRSPGLGDTAMYLCATSKGQGGTDTQYFGPGTRLTVL.

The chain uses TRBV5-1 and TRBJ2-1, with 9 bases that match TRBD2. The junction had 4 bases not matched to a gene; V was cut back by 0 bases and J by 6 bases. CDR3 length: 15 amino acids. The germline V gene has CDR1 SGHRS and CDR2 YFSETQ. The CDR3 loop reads CASSLVAGAFNEQFF. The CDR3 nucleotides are TGCGCCAGCAGCTTGGTAGCGGGAGCTTTCAATGAGCAGTTCTTC.

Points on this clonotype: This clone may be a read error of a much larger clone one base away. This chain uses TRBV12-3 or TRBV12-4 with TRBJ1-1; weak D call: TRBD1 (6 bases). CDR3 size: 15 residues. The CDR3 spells CASRLDPGVNTEAFF. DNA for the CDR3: TGTGCCAGCCGTTTAGACCCAGGGGTGAACACTGAAGCTTTCTTT.

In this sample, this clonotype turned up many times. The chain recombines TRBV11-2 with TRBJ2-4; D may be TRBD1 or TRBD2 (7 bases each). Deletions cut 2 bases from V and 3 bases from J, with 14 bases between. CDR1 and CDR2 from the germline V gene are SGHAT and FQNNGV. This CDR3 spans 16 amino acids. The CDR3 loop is CASSLPRGGVKNIQYF. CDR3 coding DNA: TGTGCCAGCAGCTTACCCAGGGGGGGAGTCAAAAACATTCAGTACTTC.

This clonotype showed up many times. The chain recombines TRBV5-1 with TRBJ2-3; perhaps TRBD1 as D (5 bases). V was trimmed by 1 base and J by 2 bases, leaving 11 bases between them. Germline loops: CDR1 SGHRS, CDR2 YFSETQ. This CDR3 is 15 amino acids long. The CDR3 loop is CASSLSGLLTDTQYF. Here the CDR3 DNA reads TGCGCCAGCAGCTTGTCAGGGCTCCTCACAGATACGCAGTATTTT. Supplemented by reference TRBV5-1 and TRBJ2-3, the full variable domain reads KAGVTQTPRYLIKTRGQQVTLSCSPISGHRSVSWYQQTPGQGLQFLFEYFSETQRNKGNFPGRFSGRQFSNSRSEMNVSTLELGDSALYLCASSLSGLLTDTQYFGPGTRLTVL.

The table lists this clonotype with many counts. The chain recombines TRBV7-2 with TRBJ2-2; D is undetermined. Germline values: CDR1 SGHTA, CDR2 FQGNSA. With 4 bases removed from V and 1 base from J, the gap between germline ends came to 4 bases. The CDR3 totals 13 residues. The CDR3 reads CASSWVNTGELFF. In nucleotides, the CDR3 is TGTGCCAGCAGCTGGGTGAACACCGGGGAGCTGTTTTTT. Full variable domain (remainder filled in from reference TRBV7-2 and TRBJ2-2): GAGVSQSPSNKVTEKGKDVELRCDPISGHTALYWYRQSLGQGLEFLIYFQGNSAPDKSGLPSDRFSAERTGGSVSTLTIQRTQQEDSAVYLCASSWVNTGELFFGEGSRLTVL.

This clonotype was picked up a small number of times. CDR3 bases: TGCGCCAGCCGCGGGGACGCGGACACTGAAGCTTTCTTT. Encoded protein: CASRGDADTEAFF. This chain joins TRBV10-2 and TRBJ1-1; tentatively, D is TRBD1 (5 bases). Germline V CDR1 and CDR2: WSHSY, SAAADI. V was clipped by 8 bases and J by 3 bases, with 13 bases between them. The CDR3 has 13 residues.

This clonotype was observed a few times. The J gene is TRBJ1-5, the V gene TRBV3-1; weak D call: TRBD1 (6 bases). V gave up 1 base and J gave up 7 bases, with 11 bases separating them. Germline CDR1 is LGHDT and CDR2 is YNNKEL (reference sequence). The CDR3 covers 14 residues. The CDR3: CASSQATGTQPQHF. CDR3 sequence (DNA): TGTGCCAGCAGCCAAGCCACAGGGACCCAGCCCCAGCATTTT.

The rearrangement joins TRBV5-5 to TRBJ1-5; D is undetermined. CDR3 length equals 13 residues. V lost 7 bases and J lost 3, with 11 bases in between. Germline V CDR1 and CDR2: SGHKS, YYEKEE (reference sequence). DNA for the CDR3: TGTGCCAGCGGAGCTTACGACAATCAGCCCCAGCATTTT. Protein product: CASGAYDNQPQHF.

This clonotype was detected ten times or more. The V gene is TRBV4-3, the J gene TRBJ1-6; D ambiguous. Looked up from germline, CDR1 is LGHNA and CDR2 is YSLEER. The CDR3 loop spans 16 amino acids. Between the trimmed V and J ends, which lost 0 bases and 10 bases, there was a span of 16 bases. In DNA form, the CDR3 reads TGCGCCAGCAGCCAAGATTATTCCGGGGATCGCTCACCCCTCCACTTT. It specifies CASSQDYSGDRSPLHF.

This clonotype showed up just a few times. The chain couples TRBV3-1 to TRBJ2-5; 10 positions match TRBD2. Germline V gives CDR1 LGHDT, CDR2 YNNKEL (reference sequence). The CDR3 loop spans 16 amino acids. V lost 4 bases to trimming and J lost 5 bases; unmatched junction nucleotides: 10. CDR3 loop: CASSLLVAGGGETQYF. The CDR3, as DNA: TGTGCCAGCAGCCTGCTTGTAGCGGGGGGCGGGGAGACCCAGTACTTC.

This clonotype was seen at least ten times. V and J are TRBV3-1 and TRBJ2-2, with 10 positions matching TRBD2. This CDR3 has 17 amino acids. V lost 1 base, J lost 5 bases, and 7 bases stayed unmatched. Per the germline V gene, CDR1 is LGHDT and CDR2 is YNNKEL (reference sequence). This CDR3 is CASSQAWASGSTGELFF. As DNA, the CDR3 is TGTGCCAGCAGCCAAGCTTGGGCTAGCGGGAGTACCGGGGAGCTGTTTTTT. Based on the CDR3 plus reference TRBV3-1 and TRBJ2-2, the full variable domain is DTAVSQTPKYLVTQMGNDKSIKCEQNLGHDTMYWYKQDSKKFLKIMFSYNNKELIINETVPNRFSPKSPDKAHLNLHINSLELGDSAVYFCASSQAWASGSTGELFFGEGSRLTVL.

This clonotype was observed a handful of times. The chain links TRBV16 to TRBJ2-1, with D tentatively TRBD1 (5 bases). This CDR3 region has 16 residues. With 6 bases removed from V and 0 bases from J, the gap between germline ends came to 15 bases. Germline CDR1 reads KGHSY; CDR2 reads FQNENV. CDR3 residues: CASRRQGVSSYNEQFF. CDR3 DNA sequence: TGTGCCAGCAGACGGCAGGGCGTAAGCTCCTACAATGAGCAGTTCTTC. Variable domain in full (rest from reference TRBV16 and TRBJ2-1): GEEVAQTPKHLVRGEGQKAKLYCAPIKGHSYVFWYQQVLKNEFKFLISFQNENVFDETGMPKERFSAKCLPNSPCSLEIQATKLEDSAVYFCASRRQGVSSYNEQFFGPGTRLTVL.

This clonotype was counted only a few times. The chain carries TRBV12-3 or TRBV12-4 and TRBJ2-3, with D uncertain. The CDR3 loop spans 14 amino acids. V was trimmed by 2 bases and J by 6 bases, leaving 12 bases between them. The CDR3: CASSLLRAQDTQYF. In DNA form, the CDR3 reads TGTGCCAGCAGTTTACTAAGGGCTCAGGATACGCAGTATTTT.

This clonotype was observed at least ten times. Written as DNA, the CDR3 is TGCAGTGCTATCTCAGGGTTAGCCAAAAACATTCAGTACTTC. This sequence encodes CSAISGLAKNIQYF. The V call is TRBV20-1, the J call TRBJ2-4, with D possibly being TRBD1 (5 bases). V was trimmed by 4 bases and J by 0 bases, leaving 10 bases between them. Germline V gene data show CDR1 as DFQATT and CDR2 as SNEGSKA (reference sequence). The CDR3 covers 14 residues.

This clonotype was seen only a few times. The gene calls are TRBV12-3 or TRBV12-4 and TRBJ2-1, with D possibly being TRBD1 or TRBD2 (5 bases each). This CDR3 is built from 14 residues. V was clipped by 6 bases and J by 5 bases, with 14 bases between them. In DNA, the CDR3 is TGTGCCAGCAGACTATCGGGGCTCAACAATGAGCAGTTCTTC. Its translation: CASRLSGLNNEQFF.